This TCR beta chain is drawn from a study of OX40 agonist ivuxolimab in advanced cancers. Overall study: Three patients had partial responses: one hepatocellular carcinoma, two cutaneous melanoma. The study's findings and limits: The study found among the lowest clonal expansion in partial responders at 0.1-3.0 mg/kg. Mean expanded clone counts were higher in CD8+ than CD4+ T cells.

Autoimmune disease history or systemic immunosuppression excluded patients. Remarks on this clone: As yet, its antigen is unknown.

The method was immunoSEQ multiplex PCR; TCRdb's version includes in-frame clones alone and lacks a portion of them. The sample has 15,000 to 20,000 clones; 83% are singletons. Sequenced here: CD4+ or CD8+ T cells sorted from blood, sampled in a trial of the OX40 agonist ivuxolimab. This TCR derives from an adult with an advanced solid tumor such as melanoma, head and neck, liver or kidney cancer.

For the CDR3, the DNA is TGTGCCAGCAGTTACTCGGCAATCAATCAGCCCCAGCATTTT. It encodes CASSYSAINQPQHF. The genes are TRBV6-5 and TRBJ1-5, with D hard to call. CDR1 is MNHEY, CDR2 SVGAGI, per germline. The CDR3 has 14 amino acids. The V and J ends lost 0 bases and 3 bases respectively, with 6 bases between them.